This T cell receptor (beta chain) came from a study of T-cell reconstitution after alpha-beta-depleted transplantation in children. This clonotype was seen a few times. Unique molecular identifiers were used to barcode this TCRbeta library. MiXCR, applied by TCRdb to the PCR reads, yields one record per CDR3 protein. The sample has a few hundred thousand distinct CDR3 sequences, under 15% seen once. This CDR3 has 13 residues. Germline assignment: CDR1 SGHNT and CDR2 YYREEE (reference sequence). Trimming stripped 4 bases from V and 1 base from J, with 6 bases between. The V and J genes are TRBV5-4 and TRBJ2-1, with no clear D. The sequences come from PBMCs from the stem cell graft donor, collected from the stem cell graft. This receptor was obtained from a human donor who donated a stem cell graft to a child with combined immunodeficiency. CDR3 bases: TGTGCCAGCAGCCACCAATCCTACAATGAGCAGTTCTTC. Its protein is CASSHQSYNEQFF. Together with reference TRBV5-4 and TRBJ2-1, the CDR3 gives the full variable domain: ETGVTQSPTHLIKTRGQQVTLRCSSQSGHNTVSWYQQALGQGPQFIFQYYREEENGRGNFPPRFSGLQFPNYSSELNVNALELDDSALYLCASSHQSYNEQFFGPGTRLTVL.